This entry features one T cell receptor beta chain sequence. Its matching antigen is unknown. The germline V gene has CDR1 SGHNT and CDR2 YYREEE (reference sequence). Trimming left V 4 bases short and J 0 bases short, with 11 bases between. The CDR3 sequence is 15 residues long. This specimen belongs to a study of cytomegalovirus exposure and HLA in healthy donors. Study-wide points: Specificity for CMV antigens was confirmed in vitro for three of the CMV-associated chains. Sequencing had likely introduced a cluster of highly shared sequence variants as an artifact.

The PCR ran on 60 Vbeta and 13 Jbeta primers. Profiled with immunoSEQ multiplex PCR; TCRdb holds only in-frame clones, not every one. In the table there are approximately 97,000 clones, over 80% of which are singletons. This clonotype was sampled from a man between 35 and 55 years old in good health and CMV-seronegative. Sequences were obtained from PBMCs. The chain links TRBV5-4 to TRBJ1-3; D is perhaps TRBD1 (6 bases). The CDR3 region is CASSRGHPSGNTIYF. DNA of the CDR3: TGTGCCAGCAGCCGGGGACACCCCTCTGGAAACACCATATATTTT.